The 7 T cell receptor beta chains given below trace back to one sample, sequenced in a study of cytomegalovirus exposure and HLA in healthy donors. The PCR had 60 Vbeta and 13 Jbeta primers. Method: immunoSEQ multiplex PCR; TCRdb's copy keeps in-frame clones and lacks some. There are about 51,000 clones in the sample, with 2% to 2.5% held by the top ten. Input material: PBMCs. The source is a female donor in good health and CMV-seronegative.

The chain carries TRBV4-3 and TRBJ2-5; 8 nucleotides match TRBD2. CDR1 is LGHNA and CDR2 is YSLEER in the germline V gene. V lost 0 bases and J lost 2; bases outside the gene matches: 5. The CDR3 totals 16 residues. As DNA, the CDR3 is TGCGCCAGCAGCCAAGAAGGTGTAGCGGGACAAGAGACCCAGTACTTC. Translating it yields CASSQEGVAGQETQYF.

The CDR3: CASSQDVGQLLMNTEAFF. The CDR3 DNA sequence: TGTGCCAGCAGCCAAGACGTGGGACAGCTCCTCATGAACACTGAAGCTTTCTTT. V and J are TRBV4-2 and TRBJ1-1, with 7 positions matching TRBD1. V lost 0 bases, J lost 0 bases, and 10 bases stayed unmatched. CDR1 is LGHNA, CDR2 YNFKEQ, per germline. The CDR3 runs 18 residues.

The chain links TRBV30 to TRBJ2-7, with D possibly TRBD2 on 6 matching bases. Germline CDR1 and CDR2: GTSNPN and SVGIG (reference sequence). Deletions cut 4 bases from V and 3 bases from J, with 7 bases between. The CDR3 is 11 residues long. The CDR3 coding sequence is TGTGCCTGGACTAGCGACTACGAGCAGTACTTC. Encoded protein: CAWTSDYEQYF.

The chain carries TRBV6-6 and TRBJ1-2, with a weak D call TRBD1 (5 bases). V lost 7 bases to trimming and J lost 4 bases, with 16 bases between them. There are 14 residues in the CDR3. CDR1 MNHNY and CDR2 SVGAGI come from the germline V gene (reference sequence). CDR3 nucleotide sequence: TGTGCCAGCACCGACCCGGGAGGGACCTATGGCTACACCTTC. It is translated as CASTDPGGTYGYTF.

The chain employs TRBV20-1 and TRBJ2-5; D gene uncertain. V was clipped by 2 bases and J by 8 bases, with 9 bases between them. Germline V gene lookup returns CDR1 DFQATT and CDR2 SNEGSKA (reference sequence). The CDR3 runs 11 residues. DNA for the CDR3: TGCAGTGCTAGACTTATAGAAACCCAGTACTTC. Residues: CSARLIETQYF.

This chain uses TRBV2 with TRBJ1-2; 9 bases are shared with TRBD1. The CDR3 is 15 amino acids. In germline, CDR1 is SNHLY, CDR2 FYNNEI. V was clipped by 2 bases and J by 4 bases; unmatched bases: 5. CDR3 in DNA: TGTGCCAGCAGTGAACCCGGGACAGGGATCTATGGCTACACCTTC. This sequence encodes CASSEPGTGIYGYTF.

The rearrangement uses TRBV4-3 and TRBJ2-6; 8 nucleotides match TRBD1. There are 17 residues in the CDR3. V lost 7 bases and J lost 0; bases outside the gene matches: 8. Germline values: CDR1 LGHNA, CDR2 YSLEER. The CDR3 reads CASNPDRVASGANVLTF. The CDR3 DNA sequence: TGCGCCAGCAACCCGGACAGGGTGGCCTCTGGGGCCAACGTCCTGACTTTC.